Shown below are 25 T cell receptor beta chains from a single sample sequenced in a study of T cell clones after liver transplantation. Generated by immunoSEQ multiplex PCR, the TCRdb table keeps only in-frame clones and is missing some. The repertoire includes 95,000 to 110,000 clones, about 86% of them detected once, and approximately 2.8% sits in the top ten. The sequenced sample was CD4+ T cells from blood, obtained around 48 months after liver transplant. The origin of the receptors is a human patient who received a liver transplant. Some of these T cells may belong to the graft donor.

This chain's CDR3 is CASSSPSGRANEQFF. For the CDR3, the DNA is TGTGCCAGCAGTTCCCCCAGCGGGAGGGCCAATGAGCAGTTCTTC. The chain combines TRBV28 with TRBJ2-1; 10 bases align to TRBD2. CDR1 is MDHEN and CDR2 is SYDVKM in the germline V gene. The junction had 6 bases not matched to a gene; V was cut back by 4 bases and J by 6 bases. This CDR3 region has 15 residues. The full variable domain, with the rest looked up from reference TRBV28 and TRBJ2-1, is DVKVTQSSRYLVKRTGEKVFLECVQDMDHENMFWYRQDPGLGLRLIYFSYDVKMKEKGDIPEGYSVSREKKERFSLILESASTNQTSMYLCASSSPSGRANEQFFGPGTRLTVL.

The sample holds a few counts of this clone. The rearrangement links TRBV5-6 to TRBJ2-3; the match to TRBD1 covers 10 bases. CDR1 is SGHDT, CDR2 YYEEEE, per germline. The CDR3 is 16 residues long. Germline trimming cut 3 bases from V and 8 bases from J; bases unmatched to any gene: 12. CDR3 nucleotide sequence: TGTGCCAGCAGCTACCGGGACAGGGGCTCCAGGGGTACGCAGTATTTT. Protein product: CASSYRDRGSRGTQYF.

This clone came up once. The chain has TRBV10-3 and TRBJ2-1; D ambiguous. The V gene's germline CDR1 is ENHRY and CDR2 SYGVKD. This CDR3 contains 11 residues. V gave up 3 bases and J gave up 10 bases, with 7 bases separating them. Written as DNA, the CDR3 is TGTGCCATCAGTGACCGGTACGAGCAGTTCTTC. As protein: CAISDRYEQFF.

CDR3 in DNA: TGTGCCAGCAGCCCATTCACCGCGAGCAATCAGCCCCAGCATTTT. It yields the protein CASSPFTASNQPQHF. The V gene is TRBV7-8, the J gene TRBJ1-5; no definite D call. The germline V gene encodes CDR1 SGHVS and CDR2 FQNEAQ. V lost 5 bases to trimming and J lost 1 base, with 12 bases between them. The CDR3 contains 15 residues.

V gene TRBV5-4 combines with J gene TRBJ2-3; D is undetermined. The length of the CDR3 is 13 residues. V lost 0 bases and J lost 3, with 5 bases in between. Germline assignment: CDR1 SGHNT and CDR2 YYREEE (reference sequence). The CDR3 nucleotides are TGTGCCAGCAGCTTGGGGGCGACAGATACGCAGTATTTT. As protein: CASSLGATDTQYF.

This clone is a singleton in its sample. The chain is built from TRBV7-8 and TRBJ1-4, with 9 bases aligning to TRBD1. V dropped 5 bases and J dropped 8; count of bases not matched to a gene: 9. The germline V gene has CDR1 SGHVS and CDR2 FQNEAQ. The length of the CDR3 is 15 residues. The CDR3 spells CASSPRTGVGEKLFF. The CDR3 coding sequence is TGTGCCAGCAGCCCGCGGACAGGGGTAGGGGAAAAACTGTTTTTT.

The V call is TRBV9, the J call TRBJ2-7; D is possibly TRBD2 (6 bases). This CDR3 region has 16 residues. Deletions cut 0 bases from V and 6 bases from J, with 19 bases between. Germline V gives CDR1 SGDLS, CDR2 YYNGEE. CDR3 nucleotide sequence: TGTGCCAGCAGCGTAGATCCCCGTGGCCACGGGGGCGAGCAGTACTTC. Protein sequence: CASSVDPRGHGGEQYF.

For the CDR3, the DNA is TGTGCCAGCAGCCAAGATAGCGGCACAGCGCGCCAGCCCCAGCATTTT. Translated: CASSQDSGTARQPQHF. The chain joins TRBV4-2 to TRBJ1-5; D gene ambiguous. The CDR3 runs to 16 residues. Per germline, CDR1 LGHNA and CDR2 YNFKEQ. V was cut by 0 bases and J by 7 bases, with 16 bases left in between.

The rearrangement joins TRBV6-1 to TRBJ1-5; D not certain. The ends were cut back, 3 bases at V and 6 bases at J, with 12 bases in the middle. The germline CDR1 and CDR2 sequences are MNHNS and SASEGT. This CDR3 is 14 amino acids long. CDR3 loop: CASSDRQAGQPQHF. The CDR3 DNA sequence: TGTGCCAGCAGTGATCGGCAGGCGGGTCAGCCCCAGCATTTT.

The chain uses TRBV2 and TRBJ2-5; D may be TRBD1 (5 bases). V lost 5 bases and J 9 bases, leaving 13 bases between the germline ends. Germline CDR1 is SNHLY and CDR2 is FYNNEI. CDR3 length: 12 residues. The CDR3 DNA reads as TGTGCCAGCAGTCAGAATCTAGGGGCCCAGTACTTC. It encodes CASSQNLGAQYF.

The sample holds one count of this clone. This chain links TRBV9 with TRBJ1-2, with D perhaps TRBD1 (5 bases). The length of the CDR3 is 15 residues. The V gene lost 4 bases and the J gene lost 1 base, with 14 bases spanning the gap. Per germline, CDR1 SGDLS and CDR2 YYNGEE. CDR3 sequence (DNA): TGTGCCAGCAGCCCCCAGACAGAAATTAACTATGGCTACACCTTC. It codes for CASSPQTEINYGYTF.

The V gene is TRBV27, the J gene TRBJ1-5, with D perhaps TRBD1 (6 bases). The V end lost 2 bases, the J end lost 6 bases, and 11 bases lay between the germline ends. There are 14 residues in the CDR3. Germline CDR1 reads MNHEY; CDR2 reads SMNVEV (reference sequence). CDR3 coding DNA: TGTGCCAGCAGTTTAGCCACAGGGCTTCAGCCCCAGCATTTT. Its translation is CASSLATGLQPQHF.

The chain is built from TRBV5-1 and TRBJ2-1; 7 nucleotides align to TRBD1. Per the germline V gene, CDR1 is SGHRS and CDR2 is YFSETQ. The CDR3 spans 14 residues. Unmatched junction bases numbered 6, after V lost 3 bases and J lost 6 bases. The CDR3 DNA reads as TGCGCCAGCAGCTGGGACAGTCTAGGCAATGAGCAGTTCTTC. Its protein product is CASSWDSLGNEQFF.

V gene TRBV7-6 combines with J gene TRBJ2-1; D is ambiguous. CDR1 SGHVS and CDR2 FNYEAQ come from the germline V gene. The CDR3 extends over 15 amino acids. V was trimmed by 5 bases and J by 0 bases, leaving 11 bases between them. The CDR3 loop is CASSPRWSSYNEQFF. In DNA, the CDR3 is TGTGCCAGCAGCCCCAGATGGAGCTCCTACAATGAGCAGTTCTTC.

The chain couples TRBV5-6 to TRBJ1-1; D not certain. Germline loops: CDR1 SGHDT, CDR2 YYEEEE. CDR3 size: 14 residues. Between the trimmed V and J ends, which lost 0 bases and 0 bases, there was a span of 6 bases. The CDR3 sequence is CASSLGHMNTEAFF. CDR3 in DNA: TGTGCCAGCAGCTTGGGACACATGAACACTGAAGCTTTCTTT.

V gene TRBV6-5 combines with J gene TRBJ2-3, with a tentative D call TRBD1 (5 bases). This CDR3 is 16 amino acids long. V lost 4 bases to trimming and J lost 4 bases, with 18 bases between them. The germline CDR1 and CDR2 sequences are MNHEY and SVGAGI. Written as DNA, the CDR3 is TGTGCCAGCAGTTCAGATCGACAGAGCTATTCAGATACGCAGTATTTT. Encoded protein: CASSSDRQSYSDTQYF.

The chain has TRBV7-6 and TRBJ1-5; 8 bases match TRBD1. V dropped 1 base and J dropped 7; count of bases not matched to a gene: 6. The CDR3 spans 15 residues. Per the germline V gene, CDR1 is SGHVS and CDR2 is FNYEAQ. The CDR3 sequence: CASSLVPGGSQPQHF. CDR3 sequence (DNA): TGTGCCAGCAGCTTAGTACCAGGGGGCTCCCAGCCCCAGCATTTT.

With respect to this clone: Other DNA sequences of this sample code for an identical CDR3. The chain links TRBV6-6 to TRBJ1-5; the D gene is possibly TRBD1 (5 bases). The CDR3 length is 13 residues. Trimming cost V 4 bases and J 1 base, with 5 bases left between them. CDR1 and CDR2 (germline): MNHNY, SVGAGI (reference sequence). The CDR3 loop is CASSWGSNQPQHF. CDR3 in DNA: TGTGCCAGCAGTTGGGGGAGCAATCAGCCCCAGCATTTT.

The rearrangement joins TRBV10-3 to TRBJ1-2; a weak D match, TRBD1 (5 bases). In germline, CDR1 is ENHRY, CDR2 SYGVKD. There are 15 residues in the CDR3. Trimming pared 5 bases from V and 0 bases from J, leaving 13 bases between. CDR3 residues: CAISHPDKANYGYTF. CDR3 nucleotides: TGTGCCATCAGTCACCCGGACAAGGCTAACTATGGCTACACCTTC.

The rearrangement uses TRBV19 and TRBJ1-4; D remains unclear. The length of the CDR3 is 16 residues. Germline V gene sequence: CDR1 LNHDA, CDR2 SQIVND (reference sequence). V lost 5 bases, J lost 4 bases, and 17 bases lay in between. The CDR3 region is CASSPRANRINEKLFF. CDR3 nucleotides: TGTGCCAGTAGTCCCCGAGCCAATCGGATTAATGAAAAACTGTTTTTT.

The rearrangement uses TRBV19 and TRBJ1-1, with D uncertain. V was shortened by 2 bases and J by 1 base, with 11 bases between the two germline ends. CDR3 length: 15 amino acids. CDR1 and CDR2 (germline): LNHDA, SQIVND (reference sequence). DNA of the CDR3: TGTGCCAGTAGTATAAGTTTGCAGAAGAACACTGAAGCTTTCTTT. This encodes CASSISLQKNTEAFF.

The gene calls are TRBV2 and TRBJ2-3; 7 bases match TRBD2. J gave up 1 base and V 7 bases, and 5 bases lay outside the gene matches. The germline CDR1 and CDR2 sequences are SNHLY and FYNNEI. The CDR3 has 14 amino acids. Written as DNA, the CDR3 is TGTGCCAGCAAAAGCGGGGCGGGCACAGATACGCAGTATTTT. Translating gives CASKSGAGTDTQYF.

This clone was seen a few times. V is TRBV9 and J is TRBJ2-5, with 8 bases identical to TRBD1. V was pared by 4 bases and J by 1 base, with 12 bases of the junction left unmatched. Germline values: CDR1 SGDLS, CDR2 YYNGEE. The CDR3 extends over 17 amino acids. The CDR3 DNA reads as TGTGCCAGCAGCACAATCCATCTCGACAGGGGCCAAGAGACCCAGTACTTC. Amino acid sequence: CASSTIHLDRGQETQYF.

The table lists this clone with a few counts. This sequence joins TRBV30 and TRBJ2-1; weak D call: TRBD2 (5 bases). V shed 5 bases and J shed 3 bases, with 20 bases lying between them. This CDR3 region has 16 residues. The germline CDR1 and CDR2 sequences are GTSNPN and SVGIG (reference sequence). The DNA of the CDR3 is TGTGCCTGGGAGCCCCAGAGCAGTCGGGGCTACAATGAGCAGTTCTTC. Translating it yields CAWEPQSSRGYNEQFF.

The chain links TRBV5-1 to TRBJ1-2; D remains ambiguous. CDR1 is SGHRS, CDR2 YFSETQ, per germline. The V and J ends lost 0 bases and 8 bases respectively, with 11 bases between them. CDR3 length: 13 residues. The CDR3 DNA reads as TGCGCCAGCAGCTTGGAAGTGCCTCTGGGCTACACCTTC. Translation: CASSLEVPLGYTF.